This T cell receptor beta chain stems from a study of patients and donors after allogeneic stem cell transplantation. Each CDR3 protein gets one entry after TCRdb re-called the RT-PCR reads with MiXCR. The repertoire holds almost 20,000 distinct CDR3 sequences, with roughly 5% as singletons. This clonotype was seen many times. Germline CDR1 MNHNS, CDR2 SASEGT. The CDR3 loop spans 15 amino acids. The ends were cut back, 7 bases at V and 7 bases at J, with 22 bases in the middle. This receptor was identified in a human donor who was either an allogeneic HSCT recipient or a stem cell or donor lymphocyte infusion donor (not recorded which). It is not recorded whose cells these are; they may come from a transplant donor. V is TRBV6-1 and J is TRBJ1-2; D call uncertain. Sequencing input: blood, either unsorted or a sorted T cell fraction (not recorded which). The CDR3 region has the DNA TGTGCCAGCACCAGGATCTGGGGAGGTGTAAGTGGCTACACCTTC. It translates to CASTRIWGGVSGYTF.